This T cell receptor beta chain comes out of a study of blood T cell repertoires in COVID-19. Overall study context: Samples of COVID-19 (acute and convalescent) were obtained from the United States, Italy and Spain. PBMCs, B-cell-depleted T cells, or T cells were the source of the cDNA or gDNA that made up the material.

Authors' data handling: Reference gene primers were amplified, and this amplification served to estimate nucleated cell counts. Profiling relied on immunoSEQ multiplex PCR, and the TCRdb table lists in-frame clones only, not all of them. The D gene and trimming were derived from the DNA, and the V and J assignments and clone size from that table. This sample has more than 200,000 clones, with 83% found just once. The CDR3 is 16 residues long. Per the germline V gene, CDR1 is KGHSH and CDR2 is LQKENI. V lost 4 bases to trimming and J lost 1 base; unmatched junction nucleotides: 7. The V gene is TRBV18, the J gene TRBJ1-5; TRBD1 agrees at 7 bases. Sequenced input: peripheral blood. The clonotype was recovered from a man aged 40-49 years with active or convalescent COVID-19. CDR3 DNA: TGTGCCAGCTCACGAAATTACAGGGGAAGCAATCAGCCCCAGCATTTT. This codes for CASSRNYRGSNQPQHF.